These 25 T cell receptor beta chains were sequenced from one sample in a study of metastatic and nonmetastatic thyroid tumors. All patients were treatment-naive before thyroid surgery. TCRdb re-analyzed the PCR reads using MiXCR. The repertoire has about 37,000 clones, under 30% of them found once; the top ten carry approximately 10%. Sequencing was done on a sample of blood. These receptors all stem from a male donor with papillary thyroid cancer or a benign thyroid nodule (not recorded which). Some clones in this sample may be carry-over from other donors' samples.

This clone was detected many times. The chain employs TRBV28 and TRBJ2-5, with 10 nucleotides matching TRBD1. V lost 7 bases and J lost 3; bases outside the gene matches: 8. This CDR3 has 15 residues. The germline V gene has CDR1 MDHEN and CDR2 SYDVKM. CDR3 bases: TGTGCCAGCAATGCCGCCGGGACAGGGGAAGAGACCCAGTACTTC. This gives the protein CASNAAGTGEETQYF. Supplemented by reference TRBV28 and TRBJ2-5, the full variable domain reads DVKVTQSSRYLVKRTGEKVFLECVQDMDHENMFWYRQDPGLGLRLIYFSYDVKMKEKGDIPEGYSVSREKKERFSLILESASTNQTSMYLCASNAAGTGEETQYFGPGTRLLVL.

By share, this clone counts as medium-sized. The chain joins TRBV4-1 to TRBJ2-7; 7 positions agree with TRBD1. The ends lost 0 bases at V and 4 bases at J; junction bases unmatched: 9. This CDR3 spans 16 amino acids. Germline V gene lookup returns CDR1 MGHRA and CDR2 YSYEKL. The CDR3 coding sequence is TGCGCCAGCAGCCAAGATCAGCGACAGGGAATTTACGAGCAGTACTTC. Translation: CASSQDQRQGIYEQYF.

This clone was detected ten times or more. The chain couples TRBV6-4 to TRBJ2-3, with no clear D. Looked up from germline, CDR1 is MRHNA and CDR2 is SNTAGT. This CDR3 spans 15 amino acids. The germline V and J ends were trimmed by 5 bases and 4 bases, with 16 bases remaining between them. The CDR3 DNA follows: TGTGCCAGCAGTCCCCAGAGCTCTGGCGCAGATACGCAGTATTTT. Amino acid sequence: CASSPQSSGADTQYF.

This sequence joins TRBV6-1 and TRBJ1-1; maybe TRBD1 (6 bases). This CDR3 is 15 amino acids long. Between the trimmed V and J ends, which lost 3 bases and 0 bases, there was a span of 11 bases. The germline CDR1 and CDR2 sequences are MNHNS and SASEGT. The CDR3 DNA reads TGTGCCAGCAGTGACCGGACAGCCATGAACACTGAAGCTTTCTTT. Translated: CASSDRTAMNTEAFF.

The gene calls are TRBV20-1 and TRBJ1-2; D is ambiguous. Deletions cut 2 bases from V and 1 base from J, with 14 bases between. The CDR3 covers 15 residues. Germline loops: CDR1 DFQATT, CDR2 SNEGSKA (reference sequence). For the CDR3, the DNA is TGCAGTGCTAGACCGTTTCGCGGGGATAACTATGGCTACACCTTC. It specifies CSARPFRGDNYGYTF.

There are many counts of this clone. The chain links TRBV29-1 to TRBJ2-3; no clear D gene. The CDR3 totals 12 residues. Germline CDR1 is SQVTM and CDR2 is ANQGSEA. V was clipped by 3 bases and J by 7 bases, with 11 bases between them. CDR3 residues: CSVDLGSHTQYF. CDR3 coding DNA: TGCAGCGTTGATTTGGGGTCTCATACGCAGTATTTT.

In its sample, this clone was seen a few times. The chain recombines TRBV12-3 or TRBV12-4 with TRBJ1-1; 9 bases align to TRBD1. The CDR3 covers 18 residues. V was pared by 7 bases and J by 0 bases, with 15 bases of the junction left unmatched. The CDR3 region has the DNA TGTGCCAGCACCAGGGGGACAGGGTGGGGTCCGATGAACACTGAAGCTTTCTTT. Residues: CASTRGTGWGPMNTEAFF.

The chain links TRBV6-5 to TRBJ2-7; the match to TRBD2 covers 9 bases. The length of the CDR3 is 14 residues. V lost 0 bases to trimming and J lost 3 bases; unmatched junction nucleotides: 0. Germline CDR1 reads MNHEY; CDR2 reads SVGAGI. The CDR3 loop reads CASSYSSGSYEQYV. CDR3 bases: TGTGCCAGCAGTTACTCTAGCGGGAGCTACGAGCAGTACGTC.

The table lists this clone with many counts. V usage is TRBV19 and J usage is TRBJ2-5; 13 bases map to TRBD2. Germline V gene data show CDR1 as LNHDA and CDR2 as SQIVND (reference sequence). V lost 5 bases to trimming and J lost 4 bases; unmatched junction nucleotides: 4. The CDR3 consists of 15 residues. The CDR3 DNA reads TGTGCCAGTAGTTTGGGACTAGCGGGATCAGAGACCCAGTACTTC. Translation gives CASSLGLAGSETQYF.

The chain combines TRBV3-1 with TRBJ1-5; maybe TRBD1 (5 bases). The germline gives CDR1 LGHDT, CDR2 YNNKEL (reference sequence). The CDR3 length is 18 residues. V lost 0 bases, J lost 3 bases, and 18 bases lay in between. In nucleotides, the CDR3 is TGTGCCAGCAGCCAAGATAGGCATTTATGGGACCCCAATCAGCCCCAGCATTTT. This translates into CASSQDRHLWDPNQPQHF.

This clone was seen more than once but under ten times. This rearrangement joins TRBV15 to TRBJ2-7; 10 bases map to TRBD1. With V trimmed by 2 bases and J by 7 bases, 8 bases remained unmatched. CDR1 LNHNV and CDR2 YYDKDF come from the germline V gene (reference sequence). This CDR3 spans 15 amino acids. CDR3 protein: CATSRPGQGMGEQYF. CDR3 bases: TGTGCCACCAGCAGACCGGGACAGGGGATGGGTGAGCAGTACTTC.

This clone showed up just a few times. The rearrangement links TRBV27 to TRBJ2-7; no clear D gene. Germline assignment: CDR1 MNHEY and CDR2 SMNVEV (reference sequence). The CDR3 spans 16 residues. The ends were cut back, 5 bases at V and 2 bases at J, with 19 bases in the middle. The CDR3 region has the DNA TGTGCCAGCAGTCCCATTTTACGCGAGAGGACCTACGAGCAGTACTTC. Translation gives CASSPILRERTYEQYF.

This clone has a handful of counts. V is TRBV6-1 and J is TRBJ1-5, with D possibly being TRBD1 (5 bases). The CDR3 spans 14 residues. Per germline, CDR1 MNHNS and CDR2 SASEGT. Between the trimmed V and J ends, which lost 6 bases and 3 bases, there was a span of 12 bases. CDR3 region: CASRRDGYNQPQHF. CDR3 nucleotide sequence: TGTGCCAGCAGGAGGGACGGATACAATCAGCCCCAGCATTTT.

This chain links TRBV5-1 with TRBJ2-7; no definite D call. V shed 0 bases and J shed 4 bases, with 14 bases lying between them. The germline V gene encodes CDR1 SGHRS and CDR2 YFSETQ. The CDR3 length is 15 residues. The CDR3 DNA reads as TGCGCCAGCAGCTTGGATGGGCGGTCGAGGTACGAGCAGTACTTC. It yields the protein CASSLDGRSRYEQYF.

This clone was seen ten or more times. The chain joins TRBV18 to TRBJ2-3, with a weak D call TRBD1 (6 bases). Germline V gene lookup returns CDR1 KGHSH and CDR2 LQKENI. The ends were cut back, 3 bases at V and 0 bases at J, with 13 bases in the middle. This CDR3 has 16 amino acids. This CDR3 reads CASSPDRPSSTDTQYF. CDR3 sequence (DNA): TGTGCCAGCTCACCCGACAGGCCTTCTAGCACAGATACGCAGTATTTT. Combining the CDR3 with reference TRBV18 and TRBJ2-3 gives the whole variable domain NAGVMQNPRHLVRRRGQEARLRCSPMKGHSHVYWYRQLPEEGLKFMVYLQKENIIDESGMPKERFSAEFPKEGPSILRIQQVVRGDSAAYFCASSPDRPSSTDTQYFGPGTRLTVL.

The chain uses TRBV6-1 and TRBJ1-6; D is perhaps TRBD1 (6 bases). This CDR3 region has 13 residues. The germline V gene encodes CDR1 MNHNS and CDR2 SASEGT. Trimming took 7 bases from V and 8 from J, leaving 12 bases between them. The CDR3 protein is CASIQGEYSPLHF. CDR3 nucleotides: TGTGCCAGCATACAGGGAGAATATTCACCCCTCCACTTT.

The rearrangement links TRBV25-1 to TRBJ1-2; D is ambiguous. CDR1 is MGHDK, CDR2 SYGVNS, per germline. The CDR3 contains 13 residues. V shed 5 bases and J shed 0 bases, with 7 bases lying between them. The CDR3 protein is CASSTEANYGYTF. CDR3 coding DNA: TGTGCCAGCAGTACGGAGGCTAACTATGGCTACACCTTC.

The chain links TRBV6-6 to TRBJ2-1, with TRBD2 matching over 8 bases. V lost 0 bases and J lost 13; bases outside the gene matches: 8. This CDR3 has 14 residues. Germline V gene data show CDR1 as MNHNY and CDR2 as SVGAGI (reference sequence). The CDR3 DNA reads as TGTGCCAGCAGTTACTCGAAGCGACTAGCGACACAGTTCTTC. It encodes CASSYSKRLATQFF.

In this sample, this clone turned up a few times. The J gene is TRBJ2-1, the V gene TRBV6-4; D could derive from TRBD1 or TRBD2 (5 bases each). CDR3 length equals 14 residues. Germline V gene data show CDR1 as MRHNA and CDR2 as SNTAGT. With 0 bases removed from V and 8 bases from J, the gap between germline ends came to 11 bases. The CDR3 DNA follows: TGTGCCAGCAGTGACTCGAGGGGTAGTGATGAGCAGTTCTTC. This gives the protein CASSDSRGSDEQFF.

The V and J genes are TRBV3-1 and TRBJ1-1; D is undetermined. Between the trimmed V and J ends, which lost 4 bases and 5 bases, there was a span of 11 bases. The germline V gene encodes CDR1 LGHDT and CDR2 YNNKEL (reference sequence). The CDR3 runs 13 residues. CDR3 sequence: CASSRFEETEAFF. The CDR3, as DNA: TGTGCCAGCAGCCGGTTCGAGGAGACTGAAGCTTTCTTT.

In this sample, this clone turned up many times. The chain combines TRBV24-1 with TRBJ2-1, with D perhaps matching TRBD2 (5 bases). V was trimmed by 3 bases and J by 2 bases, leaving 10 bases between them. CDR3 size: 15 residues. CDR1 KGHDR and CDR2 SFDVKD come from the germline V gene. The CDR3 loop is CATSDTSGTYNEQFF. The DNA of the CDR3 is TGTGCCACCAGTGATACCAGCGGAACCTACAATGAGCAGTTCTTC.

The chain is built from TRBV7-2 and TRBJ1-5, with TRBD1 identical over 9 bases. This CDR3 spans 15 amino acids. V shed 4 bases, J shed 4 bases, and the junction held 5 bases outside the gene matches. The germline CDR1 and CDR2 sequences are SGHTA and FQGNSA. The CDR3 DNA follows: TGTGCCAGCAGCTCAGGGACAGGGTGGAATCAGCCCCAGCATTTT. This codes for CASSSGTGWNQPQHF.

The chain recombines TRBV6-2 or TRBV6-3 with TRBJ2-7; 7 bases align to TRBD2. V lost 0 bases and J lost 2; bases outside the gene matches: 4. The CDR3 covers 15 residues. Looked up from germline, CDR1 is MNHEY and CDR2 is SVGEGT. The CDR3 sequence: CASSYSASGAYEQYF. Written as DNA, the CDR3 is TGTGCCAGCAGTTACTCGGCTAGCGGAGCCTACGAGCAGTACTTC.

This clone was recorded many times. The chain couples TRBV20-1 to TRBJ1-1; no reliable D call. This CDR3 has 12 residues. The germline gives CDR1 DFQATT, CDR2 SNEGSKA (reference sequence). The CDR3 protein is CSARLVSHEAFF. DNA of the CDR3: TGCAGCGCCAGGCTGGTCAGCCATGAAGCTTTCTTT.

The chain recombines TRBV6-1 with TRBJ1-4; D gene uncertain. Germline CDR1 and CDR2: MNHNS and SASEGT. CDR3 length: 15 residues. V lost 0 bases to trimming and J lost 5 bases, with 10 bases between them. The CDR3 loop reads CASSEAARRNEKLFF. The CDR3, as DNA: TGTGCCAGCAGTGAAGCTGCCAGACGAAATGAAAAACTGTTTTTT.